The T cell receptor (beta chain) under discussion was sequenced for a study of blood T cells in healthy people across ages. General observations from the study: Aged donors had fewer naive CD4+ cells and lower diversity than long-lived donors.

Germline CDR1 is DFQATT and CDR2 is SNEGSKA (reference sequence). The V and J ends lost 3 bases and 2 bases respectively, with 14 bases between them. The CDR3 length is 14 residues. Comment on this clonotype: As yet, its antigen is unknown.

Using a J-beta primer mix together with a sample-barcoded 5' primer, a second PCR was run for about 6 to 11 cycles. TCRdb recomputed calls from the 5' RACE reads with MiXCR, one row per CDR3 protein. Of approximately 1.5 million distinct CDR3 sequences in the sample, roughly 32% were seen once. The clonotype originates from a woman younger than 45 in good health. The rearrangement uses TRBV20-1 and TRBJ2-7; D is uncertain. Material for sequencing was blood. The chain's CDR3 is CSARVVENTYEQYF. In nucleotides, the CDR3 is TGCAGTGCTAGGGTCGTTGAGAACACCTACGAGCAGTACTTC.